This T cell receptor (beta chain) was found in a study of vaccination effects on CD4 cells after COVID-19. Study information: The cohort was immunized with two doses of either the BNT162b2 or mRNA-1273 vaccine. Every well got a few million PBMC, which were grown with roughly 9.5 IU/ml IL-2 and 10 ug/ml peptides.

Following culture for more than 9 days, CD4+ T cells were isolated. Assay: immunoSEQ multiplex PCR; the TCRdb copy retains only in-frame clones and omits some. Of around 26,000 clones in the sample, approximately 73% are singletons; the top ten hold 11%. Points on this clone: Its specificity is unknown.

The germline CDR1 and CDR2 sequences are MRHNA and SNTAGT. The CDR3 length is 16 residues. V lost 2 bases, J lost 0 bases, and 12 bases lay in between. Broader study findings: Recruitment yielded few convalescent patients, and the study had no early post-infection timepoints.

The sequence came from a human donor who received a COVID-19 vaccine. Sequences were derived from CD4+ T cells from PBMCs cultured without peptide, sampled before COVID-19 vaccination. The chain couples TRBV6-4 to TRBJ2-3; D gene uncertain. The CDR3 loop reads CASSDPNTGSTDTQYF. The CDR3 DNA sequence: TGTGCCAGCAGTGACCCCAACACCGGTAGCACAGATACGCAGTATTTT.